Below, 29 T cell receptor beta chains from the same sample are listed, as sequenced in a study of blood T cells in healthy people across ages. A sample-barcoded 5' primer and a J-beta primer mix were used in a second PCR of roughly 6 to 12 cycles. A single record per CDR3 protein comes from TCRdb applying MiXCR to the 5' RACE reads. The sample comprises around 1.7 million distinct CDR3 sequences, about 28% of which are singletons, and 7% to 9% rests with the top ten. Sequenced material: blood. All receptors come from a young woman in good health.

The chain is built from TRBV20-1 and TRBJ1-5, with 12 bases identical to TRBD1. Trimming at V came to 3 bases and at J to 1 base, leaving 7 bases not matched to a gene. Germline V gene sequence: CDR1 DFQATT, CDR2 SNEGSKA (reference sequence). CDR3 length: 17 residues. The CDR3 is CSARGTGGGISNQPQHF. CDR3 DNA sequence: TGCAGTGCTAGGGGGACAGGGGGCGGGATAAGCAATCAGCCCCAGCATTTT.

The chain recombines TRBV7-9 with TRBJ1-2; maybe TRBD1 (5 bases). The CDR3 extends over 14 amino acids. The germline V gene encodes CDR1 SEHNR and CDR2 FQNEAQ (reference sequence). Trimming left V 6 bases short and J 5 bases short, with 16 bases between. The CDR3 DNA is TGTGCCAGCAGTGCCGGGACGTCACGTTATGGCTACACCTTC. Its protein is CASSAGTSRYGYTF.

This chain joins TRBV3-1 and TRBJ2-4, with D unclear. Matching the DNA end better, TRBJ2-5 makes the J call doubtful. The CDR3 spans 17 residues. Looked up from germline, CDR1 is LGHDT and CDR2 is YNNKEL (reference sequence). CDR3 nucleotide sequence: TGTGCCAGCAGCCAAACGGCAAATGGGGTATTCGGGGAGACCCAGTACTTC. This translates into CASSQTANGVFGETQYF.

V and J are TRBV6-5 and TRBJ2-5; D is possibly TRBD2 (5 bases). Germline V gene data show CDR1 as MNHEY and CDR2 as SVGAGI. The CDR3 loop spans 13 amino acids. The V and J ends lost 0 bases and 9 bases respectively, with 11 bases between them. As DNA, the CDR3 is TGTGCCAGCAGTTACTCGAGGGATAAGGCCCAGTACTTC. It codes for CASSYSRDKAQYF.

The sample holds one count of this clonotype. The CDR3 region has the DNA TGTGCCAGTAGTATATCAGGGGGCAATTCACCCCTCCACTTT. Amino acid sequence: CASSISGGNSPLHF. This rearrangement joins TRBV19 to TRBJ1-6; 8 bases align to TRBD1. Germline trimming cut 2 bases from V and 7 bases from J; bases unmatched to any gene: 1. From germline, CDR1 is LNHDA and CDR2 SQIVND (reference sequence). The CDR3 runs to 14 residues.

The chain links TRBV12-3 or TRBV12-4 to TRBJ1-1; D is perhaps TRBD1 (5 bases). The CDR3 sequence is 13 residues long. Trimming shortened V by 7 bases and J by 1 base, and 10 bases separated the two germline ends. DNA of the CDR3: TGTGCCAGCACCCGGGACGGGAACACTGAAGCTTTCTTT. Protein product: CASTRDGNTEAFF.

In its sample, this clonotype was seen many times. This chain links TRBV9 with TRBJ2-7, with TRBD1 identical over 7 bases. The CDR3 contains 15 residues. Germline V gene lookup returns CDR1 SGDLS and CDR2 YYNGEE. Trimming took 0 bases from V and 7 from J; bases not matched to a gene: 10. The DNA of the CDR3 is TGTGCCAGCAGCGTAGGAGGGGGCCGGGTTTTGGAGCAGTACTTC. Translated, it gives CASSVGGGRVLEQYF.

The CDR3 sequence is CASSAGRVFTEAFF. The CDR3 DNA reads as TGTGCCAGCAGCGCGGGCAGGGTGTTTACTGAAGCTTTCTTT. The chain combines TRBV6-2 or TRBV6-3 with TRBJ1-1; tentative D call: TRBD1 (5 bases). V lost 6 bases to trimming and J lost 5 bases, with 16 bases between them. CDR3 length equals 14 residues. CDR1 and CDR2 from the germline V gene are MNHEY and SVGEGT.

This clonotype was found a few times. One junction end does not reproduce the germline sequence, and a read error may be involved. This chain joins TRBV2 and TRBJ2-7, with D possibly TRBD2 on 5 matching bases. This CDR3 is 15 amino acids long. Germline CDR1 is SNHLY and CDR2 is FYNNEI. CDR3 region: CASARGSGFSYEKYF. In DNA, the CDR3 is TGTGCCAGCGCCAGAGGGTCTGGATTCTCCTACGAGAAGTACTTC.

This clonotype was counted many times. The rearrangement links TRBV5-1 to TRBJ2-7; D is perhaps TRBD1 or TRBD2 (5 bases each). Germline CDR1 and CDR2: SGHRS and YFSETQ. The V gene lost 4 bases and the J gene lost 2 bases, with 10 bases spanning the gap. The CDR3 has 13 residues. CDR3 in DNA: TGCGCCAGCAGCAGGGACCTACCCTACGAGCAGTACTTC. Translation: CASSRDLPYEQYF.

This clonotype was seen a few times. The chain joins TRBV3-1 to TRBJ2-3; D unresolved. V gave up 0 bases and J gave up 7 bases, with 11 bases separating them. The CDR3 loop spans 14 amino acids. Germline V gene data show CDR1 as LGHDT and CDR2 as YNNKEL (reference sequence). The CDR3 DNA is TGTGCCAGCAGCCAAGATAGGACCCCGAATACGCAGTATTTT. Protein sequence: CASSQDRTPNTQYF.

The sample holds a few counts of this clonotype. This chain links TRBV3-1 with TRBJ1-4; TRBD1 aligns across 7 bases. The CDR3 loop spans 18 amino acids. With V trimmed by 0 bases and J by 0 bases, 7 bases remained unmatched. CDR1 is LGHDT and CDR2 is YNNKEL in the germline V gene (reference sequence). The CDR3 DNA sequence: TGTGCCAGCAGCCAAGAAGGGGGACAGATAGCAACTAATGAAAAACTGTTTTTT. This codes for CASSQEGGQIATNEKLFF. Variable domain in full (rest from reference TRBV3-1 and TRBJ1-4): DTAVSQTPKYLVTQMGNDKSIKCEQNLGHDTMYWYKQDSKKFLKIMFSYNNKELIINETVPNRFSPKSPDKAHLNLHINSLELGDSAVYFCASSQEGGQIATNEKLFFGSGTQLSVL.

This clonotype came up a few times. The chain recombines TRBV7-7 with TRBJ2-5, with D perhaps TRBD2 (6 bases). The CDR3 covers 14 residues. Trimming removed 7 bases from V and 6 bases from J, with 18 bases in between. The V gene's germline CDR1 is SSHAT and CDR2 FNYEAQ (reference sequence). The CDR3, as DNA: TGTGCCAGCATGGGGGGTCAAGCGCGACAGACCCAGTACTTC. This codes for CASMGGQARQTQYF.

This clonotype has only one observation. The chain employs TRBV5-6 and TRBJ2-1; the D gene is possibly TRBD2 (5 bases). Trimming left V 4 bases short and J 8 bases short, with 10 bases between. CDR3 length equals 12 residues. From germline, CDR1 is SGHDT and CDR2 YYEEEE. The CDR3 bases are TGTGCCAGCAGCCCCGTGGAGGATGAGCAGTTCTTC. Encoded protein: CASSPVEDEQFF.

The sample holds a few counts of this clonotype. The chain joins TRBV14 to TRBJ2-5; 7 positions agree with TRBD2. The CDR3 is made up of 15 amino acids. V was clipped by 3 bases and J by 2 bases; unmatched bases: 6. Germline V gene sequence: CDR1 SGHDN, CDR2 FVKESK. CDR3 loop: CASSHRGRAQETQYF. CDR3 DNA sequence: TGTGCCAGCAGCCATAGAGGGAGGGCACAAGAGACCCAGTACTTC.

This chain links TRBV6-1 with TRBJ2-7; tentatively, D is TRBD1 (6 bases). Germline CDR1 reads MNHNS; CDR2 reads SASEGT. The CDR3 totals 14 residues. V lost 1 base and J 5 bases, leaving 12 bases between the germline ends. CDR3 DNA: TGTGCCAGCAGTGAAGTCGGCAGGGGTAACGAGCAGTACTTC. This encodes CASSEVGRGNEQYF.

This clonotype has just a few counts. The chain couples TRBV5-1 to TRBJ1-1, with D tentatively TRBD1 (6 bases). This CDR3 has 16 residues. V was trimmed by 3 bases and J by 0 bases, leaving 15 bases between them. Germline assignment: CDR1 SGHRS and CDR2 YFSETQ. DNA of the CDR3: TGCGCCAGCAGCTCTGGCGGGACACCCATGAACACTGAAGCTTTCTTT. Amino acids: CASSSGGTPMNTEAFF.

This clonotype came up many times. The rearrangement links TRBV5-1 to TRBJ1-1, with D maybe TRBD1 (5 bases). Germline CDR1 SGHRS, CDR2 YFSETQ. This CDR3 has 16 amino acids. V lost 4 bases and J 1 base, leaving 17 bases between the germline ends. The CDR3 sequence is CASSRGPSGGNTEAFF. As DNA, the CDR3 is TGCGCCAGCAGCCGGGGACCATCAGGAGGGAACACTGAAGCTTTCTTT.

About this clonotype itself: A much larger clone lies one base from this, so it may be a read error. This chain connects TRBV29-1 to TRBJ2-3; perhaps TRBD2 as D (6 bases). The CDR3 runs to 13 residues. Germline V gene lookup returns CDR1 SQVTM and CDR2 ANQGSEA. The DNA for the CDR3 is TGCAGCGTGGTTCCCACTAGCACAGATACGCGGTATTTT. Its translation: CSVVPTSTDTRYF.

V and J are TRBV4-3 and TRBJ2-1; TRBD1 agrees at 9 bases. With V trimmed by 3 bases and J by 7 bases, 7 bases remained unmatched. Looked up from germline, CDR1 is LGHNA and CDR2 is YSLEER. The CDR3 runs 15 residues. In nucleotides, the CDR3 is TGCGCCAGCAGCCAGGAGACAGGGGGTGAAAATGAGCAGTTCTTC. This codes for CASSQETGGENEQFF.

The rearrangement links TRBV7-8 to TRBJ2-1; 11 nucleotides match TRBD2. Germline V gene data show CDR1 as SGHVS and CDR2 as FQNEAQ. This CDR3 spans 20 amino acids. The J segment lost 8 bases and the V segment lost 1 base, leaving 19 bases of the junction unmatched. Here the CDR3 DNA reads TGTGCCAGCAGCTTAGGGGTGTGGGCAGAGCCGGGACTAGCGGCCCATGAGCAGTTCTTC. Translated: CASSLGVWAEPGLAAHEQFF.

The CDR3 DNA is TGTGCCAGCGGCACTTATGAAGGGGTGGGAAATGGCTACACCTTC. This gives the protein CASGTYEGVGNGYTF. The chain joins TRBV7-6 to TRBJ1-2; maybe TRBD1 (5 bases). This CDR3 contains 15 residues. The germline CDR1 and CDR2 sequences are SGHVS and FNYEAQ. Trimming took off 8 bases at V and 6 bases at J, with 22 bases between the two ends.

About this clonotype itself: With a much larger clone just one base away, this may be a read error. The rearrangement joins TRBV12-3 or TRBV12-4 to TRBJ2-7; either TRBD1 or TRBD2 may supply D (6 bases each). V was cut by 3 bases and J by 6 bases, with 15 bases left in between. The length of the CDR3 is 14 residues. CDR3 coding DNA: TGTGCCAGCAGTTTGGGGGGCGGTTTCCCCGAGCAGTACTTC. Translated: CASSLGGGFPEQYF.

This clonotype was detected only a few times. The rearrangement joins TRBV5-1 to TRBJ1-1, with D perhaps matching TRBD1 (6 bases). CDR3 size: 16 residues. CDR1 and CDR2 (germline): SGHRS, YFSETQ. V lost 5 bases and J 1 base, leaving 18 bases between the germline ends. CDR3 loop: CASRPGYVTGNTEAFF. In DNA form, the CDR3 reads TGCGCCAGCAGACCCGGTTATGTGACAGGGAACACTGAAGCTTTCTTT.

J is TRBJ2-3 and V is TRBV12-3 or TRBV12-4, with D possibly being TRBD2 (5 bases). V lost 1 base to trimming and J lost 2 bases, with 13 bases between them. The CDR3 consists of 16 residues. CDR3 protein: CASSLVLGALTDTQYF. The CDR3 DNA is TGTGCCAGCAGTTTAGTACTAGGAGCGCTCACAGATACGCAGTATTTT.

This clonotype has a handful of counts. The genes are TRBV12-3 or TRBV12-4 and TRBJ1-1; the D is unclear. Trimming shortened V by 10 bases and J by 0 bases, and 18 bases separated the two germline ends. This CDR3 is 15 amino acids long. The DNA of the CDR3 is TGTGCCATCAGCCCCGGGTCCTCCATGAACACTGAAGCTTTCTTT. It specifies CAISPGSSMNTEAFF.

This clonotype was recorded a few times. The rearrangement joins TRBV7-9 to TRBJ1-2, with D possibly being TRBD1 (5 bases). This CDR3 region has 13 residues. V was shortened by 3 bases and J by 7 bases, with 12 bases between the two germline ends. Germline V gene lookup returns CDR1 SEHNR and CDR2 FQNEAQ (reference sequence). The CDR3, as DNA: TGTGCCAGCAGCTTCCAGGGCTCAGGTGGCTACACCTTC. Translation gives CASSFQGSGGYTF.

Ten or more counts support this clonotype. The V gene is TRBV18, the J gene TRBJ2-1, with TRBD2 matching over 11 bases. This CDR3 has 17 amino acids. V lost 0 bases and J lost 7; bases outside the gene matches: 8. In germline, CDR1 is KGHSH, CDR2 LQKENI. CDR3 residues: CASSPPASGRSGNEQFF. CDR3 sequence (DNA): TGTGCCAGCTCACCACCGGCTAGCGGGAGGAGCGGGAATGAGCAGTTCTTC. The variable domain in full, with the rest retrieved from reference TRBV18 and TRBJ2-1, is NAGVMQNPRHLVRRRGQEARLRCSPMKGHSHVYWYRQLPEEGLKFMVYLQKENIIDESGMPKERFSAEFPKEGPSILRIQQVVRGDSAAYFCASSPPASGRSGNEQFFGPGTRLTVL.

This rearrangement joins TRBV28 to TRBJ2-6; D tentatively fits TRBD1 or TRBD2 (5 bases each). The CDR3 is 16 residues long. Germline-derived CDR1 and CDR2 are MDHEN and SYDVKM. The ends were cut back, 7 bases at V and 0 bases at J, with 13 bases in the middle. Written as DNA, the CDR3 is TGTGCCAGCAACACACTGGGGGTCTCTGGGGCCAACGTCCTGACTTTC. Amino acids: CASNTLGVSGANVLTF.